The 4 T cell receptor beta chains below come from one sample, sequenced in a study of T cells in Graves' hyperthyroidism and ophthalmopathy. Authors of the study amplified TCR beta CDR3 regions from RNA transcripts. The HTBI primer set was used in a first-round RT-PCR of the TCR CDR3. TCRdb processed the multiplex PCR reads anew with MiXCR; each CDR3 protein has one entry. The sample has about 400,000 distinct CDR3 sequences; less than 15% are singletons. What was sequenced was blood. These receptors were collected from a woman between 18 and 29 years old with Graves' hyperthyroidism.

This clonotype was seen ten or more times. The rearrangement joins TRBV7-9 to TRBJ1-6; TRBD1 is a possible D gene (5 bases). Between the trimmed V and J ends, which lost 5 bases and 4 bases, there was a span of 18 bases. This CDR3 is built from 17 residues. Germline loops: CDR1 SEHNR, CDR2 FQNEAQ (reference sequence). CDR3 nucleotides: TGTGCCAGCAGCGCCCGCGGGACGGACCCTTATAATTCACCCCTCCACTTT. Protein product: CASSARGTDPYNSPLHF.

This sequence joins TRBV28 and TRBJ2-5, with 9 positions matching TRBD2. The CDR3 totals 14 residues. CDR1 and CDR2 (germline): MDHEN, SYDVKM. V dropped 6 bases and J dropped 3; count of bases not matched to a gene: 5. The CDR3 DNA sequence: TGTGCCAGCAGGCAGGGACTAGCTAAAGAGACCCAGTACTTC. This translates into CASRQGLAKETQYF.

This clonotype was recorded many times. V gene TRBV20-1 combines with J gene TRBJ2-2; 10 bases fit TRBD2. With 0 bases clipped from V and 6 bases from J, the junction kept 13 bases outside the gene matches. The CDR3 loop spans 18 amino acids. In germline, CDR1 is DFQATT, CDR2 SNEGSKA (reference sequence). The CDR3 region has the DNA TGCAGTGCTAGAGATCCACTAGCGGGGCCCGTCATATCCGGGGAGCTGTTTTTT. This codes for CSARDPLAGPVISGELFF.

This sequence joins TRBV14 and TRBJ2-7; the D is unclear. Germline V gives CDR1 SGHDN, CDR2 FVKESK. The CDR3 runs to 12 residues. V was cut by 2 bases and J by 2 bases, with 4 bases left in between. CDR3 protein: CASSQIPYEQYF. CDR3 nucleotides: TGTGCCAGCAGCCAAATCCCCTACGAGCAGTACTTC.